This is a list of T cell receptor beta chains from one sample in a study of T cell repertoires in cytomegalovirus infection. TCRdb re-analysed the reads in MiXCR, keeping a single row per CDR3 protein. The table includes some 590,000 distinct CDR3 sequences, roughly 42% detected once. These receptors have no identified antigens. Sequencing was performed on cultured PBMCs, taken from culture after CMV antigen stimulation. The receptors stem from a human donor in good health (CMV status not recorded). Some clones in this sample may be carry-over from other donors' samples. CDR3s include the opening cysteine and the closing phenylalanine or tryptophan. Fields, in order: clone size, V gene, J gene, D gene, CDR3 DNA, CDR3 protein. D genes are given only for firm matches. A row's size may be missing; if present it is once, few, many or a size class.

size: NA; V: TRBV7-6; J: TRBJ2-1; D: NA; DNA: TGTGCCAGCAGTCTGAGTCCCTCCTACAATGAGCAGTTCTTC; CDR3: CASSLSPSYNEQFF
size: few; V: TRBV7-8; J: TRBJ1-2; D: NA; DNA: TGTGCCAGCAGCTTAGAGGCGGCAGGGAACACCTATGGCTACACCTTC; CDR3: CASSLEAAGNTYGYTF
size: few; V: TRBV7-2; J: TRBJ2-7; D: TRBD2; DNA: TGTGCCAGCATCAGGACGGGAGCGGGAGACTACGAGCAGTACTTC; CDR3: CASIRTGAGDYEQYF
size: NA; V: TRBV12-3/TRBV12-4; J: TRBJ2-4; D: NA; DNA: TGTGCCAGCAGTTTTATGAGGGGAATTCAGTACTTC; CDR3: CASSFMRGIQYF
size: NA; V: TRBV19; J: TRBJ1-1; D: TRBD1; DNA: TGTGCCAGTAGTCCCAGACAGGGGGCCGGTAGAATGGGGAACACTGAAGCTTTCTTT; CDR3: CASSPRQGAGRMGNTEAFF
size: few; V: TRBV7-6; J: TRBJ2-1; D: TRBD2; DNA: TGTGCCAGCAGCTCACTAGCGGGTCAACATAATGAGCAGTTCTTC; CDR3: CASSSLAGQHNEQFF
size: few; V: TRBV12-3/TRBV12-4; J: TRBJ2-7; D: NA; DNA: TGTGCCAGCAACCTCCAGGGGGGGGCCTACGAGCAGTACTTC; CDR3: CASNLQGGAYEQYF
size: NA; V: TRBV20-1; J: TRBJ2-3; D: TRBD2; DNA: TGCAGTGCTGGGGGACTAGCGGGGGCTGGAGATACGCAGTATTTT; CDR3: CSAGGLAGAGDTQYF
size: NA; V: TRBV2; J: TRBJ2-5; D: NA; DNA: TGTGCCAGCAGTGATGGTCAAGAGACCCAGTACTTC; CDR3: CASSDGQETQYF
size: NA; V: TRBV9; J: TRBJ1-2; D: NA; DNA: TGTGCCAGCAGCGTAGGAAATGGCTACACCTTC; CDR3: CASSVGNGYTF
size: NA; V: TRBV20-1; J: TRBJ2-2; D: TRBD1; DNA: TGCAGTGCTAGGGACCTTTTTTGGACAGGGCATAGCACCGGGGAGCTGTTTTTT; CDR3: CSARDLFWTGHSTGELFF
size: few; V: TRBV28; J: TRBJ2-1; D: TRBD1; DNA: TGTGCCAGCAGTTTCCCCCAGGGGGCGCGTGAGCAGTTCTTC; CDR3: CASSFPQGAREQFF
size: few; V: TRBV6-1; J: TRBJ1-6; D: TRBD1; DNA: TGTGCCACCGGCGGGGGCAGGGGGTATTCACCCCTCCACTTT; CDR3: CATGGGRGYSPLHF
size: NA; V: TRBV19; J: TRBJ2-7; D: NA; DNA: TGTGCCAGTAGTATAGATCGAGACAGTCGCGGCGAGCAGTACTTC; CDR3: CASSIDRDSRGEQYF
size: once; V: TRBV5-4; J: TRBJ1-1; D: TRBD1; DNA: TGTGCCAGCAGCTTTGGGACAGGGGGTGGTGCTTTCTTT; CDR3: CASSFGTGGGAFF
size: NA; V: TRBV6-6; J: TRBJ1-5; D: NA; DNA: TGTGCCAGCGTCCGGTACCAGGGTGGCGGTCAGCCCCAGCATTTT; CDR3: CASVRYQGGGQPQHF
size: NA; V: TRBV7-9; J: TRBJ1-2; D: NA; DNA: TGTGCCAGCAGCTTGATGCAGGACTATGGCTACACCTTC; CDR3: CASSLMQDYGYTF
size: few; V: TRBV9; J: TRBJ1-1; D: TRBD1; DNA: TGTGCCAGCAGCCCACACCCGGGACAGGGGATCACTGAAGCTTTCTTT; CDR3: CASSPHPGQGITEAFF
size: NA; V: TRBV7-2; J: TRBJ2-1; D: NA; DNA: TGTGCCAGCAGCTTGGCCTTCACGCCGGGACTCCGCCCTGCTGAGCAGTTCTTC; CDR3: CASSLAFTPGLRPAEQFF
size: NA; V: TRBV5-6; J: TRBJ2-3; D: NA; DNA: TGTGCCAGCAGCCCAACCGCGTTCGGGGATACGCAGTATTTT; CDR3: CASSPTAFGDTQYF
size: many; V: TRBV2; J: TRBJ2-5; D: NA; DNA: TGTGCCAGCAGTTCGGCTGGGGAGACCCAGTACTTC; CDR3: CASSSAGETQYF
size: few; V: TRBV7-9; J: TRBJ1-3; D: NA; DNA: TGTGCCAGCAGCTTAGGTGTAAGGATCGGTTACACCATATATTTT; CDR3: CASSLGVRIGYTIYF
size: NA; V: TRBV7-2; J: TRBJ2-7; D: NA; DNA: TGTGCCAGCAGCTTCGGCCTAAACTACGAGCAGTACTTC; CDR3: CASSFGLNYEQYF
size: NA; V: TRBV7-2; J: TRBJ1-4; D: NA; DNA: TGTGCCAGCAGTTCAGCCTCAACTAATGAAAAACTGTTTTTT; CDR3: CASSSASTNEKLFF
size: NA; V: TRBV7-2; J: TRBJ2-3; D: NA; DNA: TGTGCCAGCAGCTTACCTAACACAGATACGCAGTATTTT; CDR3: CASSLPNTDTQYF
size: NA; V: TRBV7-6; J: TRBJ2-1; D: TRBD2; DNA: TGTGCCAGCAGCTACCCCCCCGGGACTAGCGGCTGGAATGAGCAGTTCTTC; CDR3: CASSYPPGTSGWNEQFF
size: NA; V: TRBV2; J: TRBJ2-7; D: TRBD2; DNA: TGTGCCAGCAGTGTAGGGCTAGCGGTCTACGAGCAGTACTTC; CDR3: CASSVGLAVYEQYF
size: NA; V: TRBV12-3/TRBV12-4; J: TRBJ1-5; D: TRBD1; DNA: TGTGCCAGCAGTTTAAGGACAGGGGGCTTATGGAGCAATCAGCCCCAGCATTTT; CDR3: CASSLRTGGLWSNQPQHF
size: NA; V: TRBV7-8; J: TRBJ2-3; D: NA; DNA: TGTGCCAGCAGCTCCCTCGGAGGACGGGATACGCAGTATTTT; CDR3: CASSSLGGRDTQYF
size: NA; V: TRBV20-1; J: TRBJ1-5; D: NA; DNA: TGCAGTGCTAGCGCAAGTAGCAATCAGCCCCAGCATTTT; CDR3: CSASASSNQPQHF
size: NA; V: TRBV11-2; J: TRBJ2-1; D: TRBD2; DNA: TGTGCCAGCAGCTTAGATGAGTGGGGCGGGGGTGACAATGAGCAGTTCTTC; CDR3: CASSLDEWGGGDNEQFF
size: NA; V: TRBV7-8; J: TRBJ2-5; D: NA; DNA: TGTGCCAGCAGCCCCCCGTGGGGGAAAACAGGGTGGCGGGAGACCCAGTACTTC; CDR3: CASSPPWGKTGWRETQYF